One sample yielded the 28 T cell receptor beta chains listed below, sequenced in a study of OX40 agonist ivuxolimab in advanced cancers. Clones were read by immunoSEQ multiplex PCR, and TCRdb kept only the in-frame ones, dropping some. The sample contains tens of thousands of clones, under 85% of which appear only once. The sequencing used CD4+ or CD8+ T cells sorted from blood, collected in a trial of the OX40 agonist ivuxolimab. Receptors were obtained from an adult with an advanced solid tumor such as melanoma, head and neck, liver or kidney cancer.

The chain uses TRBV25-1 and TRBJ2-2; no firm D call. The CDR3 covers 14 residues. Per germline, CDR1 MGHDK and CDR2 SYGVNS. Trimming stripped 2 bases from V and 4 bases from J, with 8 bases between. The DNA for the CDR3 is TGTGCCAGCAGTGAAGGATTGGCCACCGGGGAGCTGTTTTTT. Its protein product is CASSEGLATGELFF.

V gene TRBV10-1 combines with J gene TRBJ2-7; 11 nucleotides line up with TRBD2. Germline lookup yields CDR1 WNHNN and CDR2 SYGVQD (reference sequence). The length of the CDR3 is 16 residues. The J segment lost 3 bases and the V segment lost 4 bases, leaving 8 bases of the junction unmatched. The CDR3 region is CASSGTTSGSSYEQYF. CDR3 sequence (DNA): TGCGCCAGCAGTGGAACTACTAGCGGGAGTAGCTACGAGCAGTACTTC.

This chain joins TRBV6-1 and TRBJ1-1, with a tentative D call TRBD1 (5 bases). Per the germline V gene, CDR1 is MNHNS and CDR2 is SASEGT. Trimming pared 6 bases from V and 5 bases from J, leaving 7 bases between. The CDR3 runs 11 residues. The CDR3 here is CASRGETEAFF. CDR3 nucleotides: TGTGCCAGCAGAGGGGAGACTGAAGCTTTCTTT.

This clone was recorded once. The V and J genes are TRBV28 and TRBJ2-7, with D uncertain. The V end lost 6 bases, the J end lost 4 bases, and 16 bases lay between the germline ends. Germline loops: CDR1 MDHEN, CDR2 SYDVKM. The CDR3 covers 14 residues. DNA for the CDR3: TGTGCCAGCAGAGACCGGACGTTGCGATACGAGCAGTACTTC. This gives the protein CASRDRTLRYEQYF. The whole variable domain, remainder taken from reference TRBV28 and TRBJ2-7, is DVKVTQSSRYLVKRTGEKVFLECVQDMDHENMFWYRQDPGLGLRLIYFSYDVKMKEKGDIPEGYSVSREKKERFSLILESASTNQTSMYLCASRDRTLRYEQYFGPGTRLTVT.

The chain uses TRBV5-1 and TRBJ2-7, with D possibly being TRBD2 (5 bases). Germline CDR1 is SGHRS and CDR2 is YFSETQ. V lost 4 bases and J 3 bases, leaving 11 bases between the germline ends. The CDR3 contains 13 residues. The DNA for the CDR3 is TGCGCCAGCAGCCTCCTCGGGGACTACGAGCAGTACTTC. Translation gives CASSLLGDYEQYF.

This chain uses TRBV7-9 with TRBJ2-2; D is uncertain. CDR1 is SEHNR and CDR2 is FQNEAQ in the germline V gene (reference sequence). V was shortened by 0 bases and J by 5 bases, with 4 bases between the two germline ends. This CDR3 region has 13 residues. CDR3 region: CASSLAPTGELFF. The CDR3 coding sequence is TGTGCCAGCAGCTTAGCGCCTACCGGGGAGCTGTTTTTT.

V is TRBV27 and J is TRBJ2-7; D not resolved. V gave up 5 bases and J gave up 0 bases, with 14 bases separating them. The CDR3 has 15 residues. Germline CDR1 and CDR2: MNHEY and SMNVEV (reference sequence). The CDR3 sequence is CASSPDVRDSYEQYF. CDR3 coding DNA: TGTGCCAGCAGTCCAGACGTAAGGGACTCCTACGAGCAGTACTTC.

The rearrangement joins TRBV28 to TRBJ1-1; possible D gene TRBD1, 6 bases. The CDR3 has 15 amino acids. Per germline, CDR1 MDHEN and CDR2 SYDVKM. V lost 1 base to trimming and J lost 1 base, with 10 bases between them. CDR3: CASSLSGTSNTEAFF. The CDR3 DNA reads TGTGCCAGCAGTTTATCCGGGACATCGAACACTGAAGCTTTCTTT.

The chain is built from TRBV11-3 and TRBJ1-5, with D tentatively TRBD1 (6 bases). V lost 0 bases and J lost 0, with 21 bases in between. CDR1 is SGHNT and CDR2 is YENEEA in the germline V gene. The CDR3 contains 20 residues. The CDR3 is CASSLDRQWTAGPSNQPQHF. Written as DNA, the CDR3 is TGTGCCAGCAGCTTAGACCGCCAATGGACAGCGGGTCCTAGCAATCAGCCCCAGCATTTT. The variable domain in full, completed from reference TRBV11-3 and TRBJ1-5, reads EAGVVQSPRYKIIEKKQPVAFWCNPISGHNTLYWYLQNLGQGPELLIRYENEEAVDDSQLPKDRFSAERLKGVDSTLKIQPAELGDSAVYLCASSLDRQWTAGPSNQPQHFGDGTRLSIL.

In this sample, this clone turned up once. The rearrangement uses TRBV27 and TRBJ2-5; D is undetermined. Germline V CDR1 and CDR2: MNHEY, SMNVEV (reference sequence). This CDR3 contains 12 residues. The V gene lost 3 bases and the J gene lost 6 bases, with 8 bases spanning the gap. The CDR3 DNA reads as TGTGCCAGCAGTTTCATCGGTCAGACCCAGTACTTC. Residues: CASSFIGQTQYF.

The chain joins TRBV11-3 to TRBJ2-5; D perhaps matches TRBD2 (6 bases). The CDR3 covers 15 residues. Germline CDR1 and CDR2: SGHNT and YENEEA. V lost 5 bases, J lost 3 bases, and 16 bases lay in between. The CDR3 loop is CASSRRTPGEETQYF. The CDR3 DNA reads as TGTGCCAGCAGCCGCCGGACTCCGGGGGAAGAGACCCAGTACTTC.

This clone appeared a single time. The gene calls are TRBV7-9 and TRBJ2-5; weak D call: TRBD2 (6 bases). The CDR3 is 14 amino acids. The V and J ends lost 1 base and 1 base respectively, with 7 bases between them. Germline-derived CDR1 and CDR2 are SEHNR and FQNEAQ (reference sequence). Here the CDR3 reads CASSLGRGQETQYF. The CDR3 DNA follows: TGTGCCAGCAGCTTAGGGCGGGGCCAAGAGACCCAGTACTTC.

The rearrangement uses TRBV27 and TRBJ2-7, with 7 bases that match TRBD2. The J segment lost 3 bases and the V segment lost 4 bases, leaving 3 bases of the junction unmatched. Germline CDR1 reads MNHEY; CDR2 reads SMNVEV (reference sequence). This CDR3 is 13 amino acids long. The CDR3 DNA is TGTGCCAGCAGTTGGACTAGTGGCTACGAGCAGTACTTC. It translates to CASSWTSGYEQYF.

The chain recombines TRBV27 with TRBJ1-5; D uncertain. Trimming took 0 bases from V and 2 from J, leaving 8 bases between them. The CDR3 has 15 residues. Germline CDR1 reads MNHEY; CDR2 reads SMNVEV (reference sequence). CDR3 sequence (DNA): TGTGCCAGCAGTTTATCAATCACGGGCAATCAGCCCCAGCATTTT. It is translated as CASSLSITGNQPQHF.

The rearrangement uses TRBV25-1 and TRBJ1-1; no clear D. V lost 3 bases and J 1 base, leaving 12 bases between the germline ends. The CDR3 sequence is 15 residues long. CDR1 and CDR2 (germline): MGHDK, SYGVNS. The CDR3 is CASSDPGRANTEAFF. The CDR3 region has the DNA TGTGCCAGCAGTGATCCCGGGAGGGCGAACACTGAAGCTTTCTTT.

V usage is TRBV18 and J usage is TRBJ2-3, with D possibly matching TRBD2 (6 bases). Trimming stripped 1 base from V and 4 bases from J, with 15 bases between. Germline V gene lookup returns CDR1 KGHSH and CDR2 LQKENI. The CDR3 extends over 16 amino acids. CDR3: CASSPQAGRWADTQYF. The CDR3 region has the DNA TGTGCCAGCTCACCACAGGCAGGGAGGTGGGCAGATACGCAGTATTTT.

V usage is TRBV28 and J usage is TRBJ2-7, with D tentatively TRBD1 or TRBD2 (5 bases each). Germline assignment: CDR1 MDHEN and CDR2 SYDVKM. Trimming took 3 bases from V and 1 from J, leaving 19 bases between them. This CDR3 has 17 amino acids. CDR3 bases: TGTGCCAGCAGTTTTTTCGTGGGGGTCAGAGCGTCCTACGAGCAGTACTTC. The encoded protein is CASSFFVGVRASYEQYF.

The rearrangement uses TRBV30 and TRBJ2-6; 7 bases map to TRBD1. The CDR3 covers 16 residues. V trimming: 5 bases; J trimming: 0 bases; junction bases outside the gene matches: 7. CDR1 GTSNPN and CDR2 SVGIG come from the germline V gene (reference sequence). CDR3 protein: CAWGRDRSSGANVLTF. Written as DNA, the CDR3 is TGTGCCTGGGGCCGGGACAGAAGCTCTGGGGCCAACGTCCTGACTTTC.

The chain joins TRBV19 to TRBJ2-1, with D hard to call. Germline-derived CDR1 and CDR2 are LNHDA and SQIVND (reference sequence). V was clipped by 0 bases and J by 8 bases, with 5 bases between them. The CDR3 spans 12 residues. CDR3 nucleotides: TGTGCCAGTAGTATAGATCTTCATGAGCAGTTCTTC. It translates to CASSIDLHEQFF.

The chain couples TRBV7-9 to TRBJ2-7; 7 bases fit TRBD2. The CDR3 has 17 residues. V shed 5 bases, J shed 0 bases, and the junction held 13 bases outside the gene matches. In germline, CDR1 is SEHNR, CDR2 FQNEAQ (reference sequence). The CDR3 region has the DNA TGTGCCAGCAGCCAAGTTTTGGCGCGGGGGAGCTCCTACGAGCAGTACTTC. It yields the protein CASSQVLARGSSYEQYF. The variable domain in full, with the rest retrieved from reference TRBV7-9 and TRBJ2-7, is DTGVSQNPRHKITKRGQNVTFRCDPISEHNRLYWYRQTLGQGPEFLTYFQNEAQLEKSRLLSDRFSAERPKGSFSTLEIQRTEQGDSAMYLCASSQVLARGSSYEQYFGPGTRLTVT.

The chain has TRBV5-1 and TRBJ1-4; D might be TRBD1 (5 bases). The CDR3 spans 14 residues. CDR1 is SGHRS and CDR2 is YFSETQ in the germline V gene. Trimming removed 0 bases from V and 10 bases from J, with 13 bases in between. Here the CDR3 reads CASSLGPSGGKLFF. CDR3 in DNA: TGCGCCAGCAGCTTGGGCCCTTCCGGGGGAAAACTGTTTTTT.

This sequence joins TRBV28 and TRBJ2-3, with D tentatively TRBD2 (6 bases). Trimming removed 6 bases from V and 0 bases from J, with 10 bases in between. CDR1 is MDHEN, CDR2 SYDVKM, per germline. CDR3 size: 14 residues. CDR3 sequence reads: CASRKSGSTDTQYF. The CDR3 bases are TGTGCCAGCAGAAAGAGCGGGAGCACAGATACGCAGTATTTT.

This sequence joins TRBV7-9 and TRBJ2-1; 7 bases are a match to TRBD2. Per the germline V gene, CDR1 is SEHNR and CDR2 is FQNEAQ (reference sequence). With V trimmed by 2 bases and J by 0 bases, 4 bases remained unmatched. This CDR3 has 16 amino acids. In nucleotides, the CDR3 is TGTGCCAGCAGCTTAACTAGCGCCAGCTCCTACAATGAGCAGTTCTTC. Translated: CASSLTSASSYNEQFF.

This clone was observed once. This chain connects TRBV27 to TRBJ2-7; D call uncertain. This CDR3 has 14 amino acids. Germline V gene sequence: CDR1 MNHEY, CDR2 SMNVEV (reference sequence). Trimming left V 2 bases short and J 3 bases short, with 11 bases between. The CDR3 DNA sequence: TGTGCCAGCAGTTTAGGTCCGGAAAACTACGAGCAGTACTTC. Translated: CASSLGPENYEQYF.

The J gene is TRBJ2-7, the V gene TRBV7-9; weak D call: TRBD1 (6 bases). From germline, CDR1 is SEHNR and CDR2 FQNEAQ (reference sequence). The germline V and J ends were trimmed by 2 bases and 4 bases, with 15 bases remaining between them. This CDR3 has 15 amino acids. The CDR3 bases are TGTGCCAGCAGCTTAACAGGGCCACCCGGTTACGAGCAGTACTTC. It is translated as CASSLTGPPGYEQYF.

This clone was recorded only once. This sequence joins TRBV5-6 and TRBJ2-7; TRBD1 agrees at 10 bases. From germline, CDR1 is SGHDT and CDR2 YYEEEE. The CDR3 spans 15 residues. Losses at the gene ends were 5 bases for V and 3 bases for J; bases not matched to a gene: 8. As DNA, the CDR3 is TGTGCCAGCAGTCTGGGGGGACAGGGGTTCTACGAGCAGTACTTC. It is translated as CASSLGGQGFYEQYF.

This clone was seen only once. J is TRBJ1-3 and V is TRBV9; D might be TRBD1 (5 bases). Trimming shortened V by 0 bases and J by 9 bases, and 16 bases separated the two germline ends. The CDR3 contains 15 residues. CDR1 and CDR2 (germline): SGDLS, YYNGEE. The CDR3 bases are TGTGCCAGCAGCGTAGGGATCGTCTCGGGGGGCACCATATATTTT. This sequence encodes CASSVGIVSGGTIYF.

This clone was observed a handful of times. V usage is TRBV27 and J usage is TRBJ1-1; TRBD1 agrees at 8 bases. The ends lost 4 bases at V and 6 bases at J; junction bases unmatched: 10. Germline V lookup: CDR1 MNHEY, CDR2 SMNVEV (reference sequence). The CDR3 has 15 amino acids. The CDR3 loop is CASSYTTGEVPEAFF. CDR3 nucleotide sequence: TGTGCCAGCAGTTATACGACAGGGGAAGTCCCTGAAGCTTTCTTT.